A selection of T cell receptor beta chains follows, all from one sample in a study of OX40 agonist ivuxolimab in advanced cancers. Here immunoSEQ multiplex PCR was the method, and the copy in TCRdb shows in-frame clones only, minus some. The data contain approximately 35,000 clones, approximately 79% of them singletons. The input for sequencing was CD4+ or CD8+ T cells sorted from blood, taken in a trial of the OX40 agonist ivuxolimab. These TCRs come from an adult with an advanced solid tumor such as melanoma, head and neck, liver or kidney cancer. Each CDR3 is given with its conserved first and last residue. The order of the fields is V gene, D gene, J gene, clone size, CDR3 DNA, CDR3 protein. A D gene is named only where the DNA matches it firmly. Expanded clones are given a class, and other clones once, few, many or no size at all.

V gene: TRBV7-9
D gene: .
J gene: TRBJ1-4
clone size: .
CDR3 DNA: TGTGCCAGCAGCTTCCCAGGCGGGGGAGACGAAAAACTGTTTTTT
CDR3 protein: CASSFPGGGDEKLFF

V gene: TRBV7-6
D gene: .
J gene: TRBJ2-7
clone size: .
CDR3 DNA: TGTGCCAGCAGCCCAGGGATCTCCTACGAGCAGTACTTC
CDR3 protein: CASSPGISYEQYF

V gene: TRBV27
D gene: .
J gene: TRBJ1-1
clone size: .
CDR3 DNA: TGTGCCAGCAGTTTAATTCTGGGTAACGAAGCTTTCTTT
CDR3 protein: CASSLILGNEAFF

V gene: TRBV10-1
D gene: .
J gene: TRBJ2-7
clone size: .
CDR3 DNA: TGCGCCAGCAGTGCAGGCGGGGTCAAGTCCTACGAGCAGTACTTC
CDR3 protein: CASSAGGVKSYEQYF

V gene: TRBV7-9
D gene: TRBD1
J gene: TRBJ2-7
clone size: .
CDR3 DNA: TGTGCCAGCAGCCCGCGAGGGACAGGGGGCTACGAGCAGTACTTC
CDR3 protein: CASSPRGTGGYEQYF

V gene: TRBV5-1
D gene: TRBD1
J gene: TRBJ2-2
clone size: .
CDR3 DNA: TGCGCCAGCAGCTTGGGAGGTATGGACAGGGGCACCGGGGAGCTGTTTTTT
CDR3 protein: CASSLGGMDRGTGELFF

V gene: TRBV9
D gene: TRBD2
J gene: TRBJ2-5
clone size: .
CDR3 DNA: TGTGCCAGCAGCGTAGCTGGACTAGCGGGGGCCTTGTACCAAGAGACCCAGTACTTC
CDR3 protein: CASSVAGLAGALYQETQYF

V gene: TRBV4-1
D gene: .
J gene: TRBJ1-2
clone size: few
CDR3 DNA: TGCGCCAGCAGCCAACTTGGACATGGCTACACCTTC
CDR3 protein: CASSQLGHGYTF

V gene: TRBV30
D gene: .
J gene: TRBJ2-1
clone size: .
CDR3 DNA: TGTGCCTGGAATACACAAGGCCCCAATGAGCAGTTCTTC
CDR3 protein: CAWNTQGPNEQFF

V gene: TRBV11-2
D gene: .
J gene: TRBJ1-6
clone size: .
CDR3 DNA: TGTGCCAGCAGCTTGAGCTCCTATAATTCACCCCTCCACTTT
CDR3 protein: CASSLSSYNSPLHF

V gene: TRBV5-6
D gene: .
J gene: TRBJ2-7
clone size: .
CDR3 DNA: TGTGCCAGCAGGGACAGTCAAGGACGCGAGCAGTACTTC
CDR3 protein: CASRDSQGREQYF

V gene: TRBV6-5
D gene: TRBD1
J gene: TRBJ2-1
clone size: .
CDR3 DNA: TGTGCCAGCAGTTACTCCGACAGGGGCTCCTACAATGAGCAGTTCTTC
CDR3 protein: CASSYSDRGSYNEQFF

V gene: TRBV19
D gene: .
J gene: TRBJ1-2
clone size: .
CDR3 DNA: TGTGCCAGTAGTACCTCAACAGGGTTTGGTGGCTACACCTTC
CDR3 protein: CASSTSTGFGGYTF

V gene: TRBV5-1
D gene: .
J gene: TRBJ2-3
clone size: .
CDR3 DNA: TGCGCCAGCAGCTTGGGGACAGGCACAGATACGCAGTATTTT
CDR3 protein: CASSLGTGTDTQYF

V gene: TRBV11-3
D gene: .
J gene: TRBJ2-1
clone size: once
CDR3 DNA: TGTGCCAGCGGTGAAGACGGGAATGAGCAGTTCTTC
CDR3 protein: CASGEDGNEQFF

V gene: TRBV21-1
D gene: .
J gene: TRBJ1-5
clone size: .
CDR3 DNA: TGTGCCAGTATACAGGGTCCCTCTAAAAATCAGCCCCAGCATTTT
CDR3 protein: CASIQGPSKNQPQHF

V gene: TRBV6-5
D gene: .
J gene: TRBJ1-1
clone size: .
CDR3 DNA: TGTGCCAGCAGTCCGTACACTGAAGCTTTCTTT
CDR3 protein: CASSPYTEAFF